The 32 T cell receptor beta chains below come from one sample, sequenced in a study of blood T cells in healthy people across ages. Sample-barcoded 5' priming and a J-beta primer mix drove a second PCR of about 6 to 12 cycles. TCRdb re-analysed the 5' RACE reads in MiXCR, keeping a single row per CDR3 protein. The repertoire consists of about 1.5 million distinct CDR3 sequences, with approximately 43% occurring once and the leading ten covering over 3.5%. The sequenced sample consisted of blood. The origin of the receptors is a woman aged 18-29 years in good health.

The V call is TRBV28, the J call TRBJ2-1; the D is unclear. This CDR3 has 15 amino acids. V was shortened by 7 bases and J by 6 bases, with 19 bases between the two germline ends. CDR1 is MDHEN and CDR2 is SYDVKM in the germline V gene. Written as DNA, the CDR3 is TGTGCCAGCACGGCCGGAGCGTCTGTGGGCAATGAGCAGTTCTTC. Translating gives CASTAGASVGNEQFF. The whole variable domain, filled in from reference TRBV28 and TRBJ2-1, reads DVKVTQSSRYLVKRTGEKVFLECVQDMDHENMFWYRQDPGLGLRLIYFSYDVKMKEKGDIPEGYSVSREKKERFSLILESASTNQTSMYLCASTAGASVGNEQFFGPGTRLTVL.

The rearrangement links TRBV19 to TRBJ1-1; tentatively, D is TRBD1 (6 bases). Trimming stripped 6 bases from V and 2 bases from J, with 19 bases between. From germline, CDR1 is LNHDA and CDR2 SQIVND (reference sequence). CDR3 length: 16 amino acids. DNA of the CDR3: TGTGCCAGTAGCCGTAACAGGGCCCAGCCTAACACTGAAGCTTTCTTT. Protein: CASSRNRAQPNTEAFF.

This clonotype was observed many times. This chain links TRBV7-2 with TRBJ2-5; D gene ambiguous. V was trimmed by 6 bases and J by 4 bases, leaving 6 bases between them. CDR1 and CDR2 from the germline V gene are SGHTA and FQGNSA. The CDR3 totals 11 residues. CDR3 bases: TGTGCCAGCAGTCCCCTAGAGACCCAGTACTTC. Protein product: CASSPLETQYF.

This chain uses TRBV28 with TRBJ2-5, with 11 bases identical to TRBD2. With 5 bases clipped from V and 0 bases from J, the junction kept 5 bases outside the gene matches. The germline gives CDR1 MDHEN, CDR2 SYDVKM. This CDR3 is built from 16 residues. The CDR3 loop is CASSQRLAGYQETQYF. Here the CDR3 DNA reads TGTGCCAGCAGTCAAAGACTAGCGGGATACCAAGAGACCCAGTACTTC.

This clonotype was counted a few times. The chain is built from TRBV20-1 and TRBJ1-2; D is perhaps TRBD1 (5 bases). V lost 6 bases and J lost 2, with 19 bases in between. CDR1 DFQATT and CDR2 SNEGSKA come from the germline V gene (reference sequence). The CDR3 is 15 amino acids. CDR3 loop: CSARPGRAANYGYTF. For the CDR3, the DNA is TGCAGTGCCCGCCCGGGCAGGGCTGCAAACTATGGCTACACCTTC.

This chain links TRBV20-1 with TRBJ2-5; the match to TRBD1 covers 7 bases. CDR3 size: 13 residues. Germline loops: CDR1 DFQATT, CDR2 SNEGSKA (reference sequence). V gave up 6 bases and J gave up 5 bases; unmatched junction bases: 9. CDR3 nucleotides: TGCAGTGCCGACCGACAGGGAGAGGAGACCCAGTACTTC. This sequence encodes CSADRQGEETQYF.

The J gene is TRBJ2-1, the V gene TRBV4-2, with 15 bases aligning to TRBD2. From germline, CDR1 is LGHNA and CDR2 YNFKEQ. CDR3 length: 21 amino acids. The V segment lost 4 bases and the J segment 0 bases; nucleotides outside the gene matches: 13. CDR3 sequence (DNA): TGTGCCAGCAGCCCTCAAAGGGGACTAGCGGGGGGACCGAGCTCCTACAATGAGCAGTTCTTC. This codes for CASSPQRGLAGGPSSYNEQFF.

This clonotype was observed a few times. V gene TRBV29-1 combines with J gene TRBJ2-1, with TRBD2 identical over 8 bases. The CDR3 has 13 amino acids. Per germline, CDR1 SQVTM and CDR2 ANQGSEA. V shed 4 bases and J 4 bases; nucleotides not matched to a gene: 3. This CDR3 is CSVGGRTYNEQFF. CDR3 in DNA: TGCAGCGTTGGCGGGAGGACTTACAATGAGCAGTTCTTC.

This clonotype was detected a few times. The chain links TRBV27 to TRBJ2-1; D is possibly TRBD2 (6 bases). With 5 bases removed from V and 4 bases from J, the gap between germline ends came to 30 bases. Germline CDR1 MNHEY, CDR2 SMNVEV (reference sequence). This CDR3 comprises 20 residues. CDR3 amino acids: CASSPRDALLGTGEYNEQFF. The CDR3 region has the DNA TGTGCCAGCAGTCCCAGGGACGCTCTCCTCGGGACTGGGGAATACAATGAGCAGTTCTTC.

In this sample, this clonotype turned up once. CDR3 sequence (DNA): TGCAGTGCGGGAGAGACCTGGGCAAGGGAAAAACTGTTTTTT. Encoded protein: CSAGETWAREKLFF. The chain is built from TRBV20-1 and TRBJ1-4, with D hard to call. The CDR3 totals 14 residues. Deletions cut 6 bases from V and 8 bases from J, with 19 bases between. The V gene's germline CDR1 is DFQATT and CDR2 SNEGSKA (reference sequence).

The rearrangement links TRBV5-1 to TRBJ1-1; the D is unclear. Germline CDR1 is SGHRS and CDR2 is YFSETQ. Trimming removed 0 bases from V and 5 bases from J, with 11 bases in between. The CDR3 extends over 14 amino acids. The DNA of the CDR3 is TGCGCCAGCAGCTTGGGAGGGTTTAAGACTGAAGCTTTCTTT. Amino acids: CASSLGGFKTEAFF.

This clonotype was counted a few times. For the CDR3, the DNA is TGTGCCAGCAGCTTAATTGTAGAGATCAATGAGCAGTTCTTC. Translating it yields CASSLIVEINEQFF. The V and J genes are TRBV7-2 and TRBJ2-1; D gene ambiguous. The length of the CDR3 is 14 residues. CDR1 and CDR2 (germline): SGHTA, FQGNSA. V was clipped by 2 bases and J by 6 bases, with 11 bases between them.

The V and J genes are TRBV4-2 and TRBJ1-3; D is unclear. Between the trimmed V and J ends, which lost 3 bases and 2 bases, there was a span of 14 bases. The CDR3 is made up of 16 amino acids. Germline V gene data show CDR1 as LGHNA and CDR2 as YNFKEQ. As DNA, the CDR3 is TGTGCCAGCAGCCACCCCCTGAGAGGAACTGGAAACACCATATATTTT. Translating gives CASSHPLRGTGNTIYF.

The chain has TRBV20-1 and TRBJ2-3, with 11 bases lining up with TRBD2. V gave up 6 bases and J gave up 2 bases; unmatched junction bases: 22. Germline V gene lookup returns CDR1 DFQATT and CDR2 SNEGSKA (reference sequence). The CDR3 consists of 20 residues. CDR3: CSAEAFKGLAVVHDTDTQYF. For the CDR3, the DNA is TGCAGTGCGGAAGCCTTCAAGGGACTAGCGGTCGTACATGACACAGATACGCAGTATTTT.

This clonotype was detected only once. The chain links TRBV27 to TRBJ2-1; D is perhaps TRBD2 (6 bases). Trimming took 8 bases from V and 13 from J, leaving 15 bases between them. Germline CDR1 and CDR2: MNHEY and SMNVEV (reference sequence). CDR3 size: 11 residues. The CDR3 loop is CASPGRREQFF. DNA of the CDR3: TGTGCCAGCCCTGGTAGGCGGGAACAGTTCTTC.

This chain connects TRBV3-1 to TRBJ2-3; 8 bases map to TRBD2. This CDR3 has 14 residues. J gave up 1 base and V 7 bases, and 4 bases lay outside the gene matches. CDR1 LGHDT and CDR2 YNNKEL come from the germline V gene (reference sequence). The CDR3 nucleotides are TGTGCCAGCACAATGCGGGGGGGCACAGATACGCAGTATTTT. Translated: CASTMRGGTDTQYF.

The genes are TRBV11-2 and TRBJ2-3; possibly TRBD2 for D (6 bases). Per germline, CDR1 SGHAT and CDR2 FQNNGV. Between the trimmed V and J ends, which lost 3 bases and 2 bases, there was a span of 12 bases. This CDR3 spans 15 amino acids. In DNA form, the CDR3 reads TGTGCCAGCAGCTTTTGGCGGGACCCCACAGATACGCAGTATTTT. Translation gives CASSFWRDPTDTQYF.

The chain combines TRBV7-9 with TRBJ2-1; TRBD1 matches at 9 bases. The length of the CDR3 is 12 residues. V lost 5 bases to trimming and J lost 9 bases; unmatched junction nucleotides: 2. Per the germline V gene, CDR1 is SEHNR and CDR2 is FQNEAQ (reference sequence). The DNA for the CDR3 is TGTGCCAGCAGCGGGACAGGGTCTGAGCAGTTCTTC. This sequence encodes CASSGTGSEQFF. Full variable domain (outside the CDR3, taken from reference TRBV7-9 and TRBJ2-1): DTGVSQNPRHKITKRGQNVTFRCDPISEHNRLYWYRQTLGQGPEFLTYFQNEAQLEKSRLLSDRFSAERPKGSFSTLEIQRTEQGDSAMYLCASSGTGSEQFFGPGTRLTVL.

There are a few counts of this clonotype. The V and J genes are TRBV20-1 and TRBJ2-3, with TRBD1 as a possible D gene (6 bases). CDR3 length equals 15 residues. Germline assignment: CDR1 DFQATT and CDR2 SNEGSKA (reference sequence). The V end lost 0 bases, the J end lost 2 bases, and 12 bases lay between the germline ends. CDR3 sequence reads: CSARDRGFNTDTQYF. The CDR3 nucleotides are TGCAGTGCTAGAGATAGGGGGTTCAACACAGATACGCAGTATTTT.

In nucleotides, the CDR3 is TGTGCCAGCAGTTATGGACTAGTCGACAATGAGCAGTTCTTC. It yields the protein CASSYGLVDNEQFF. The J gene is TRBJ2-1, the V gene TRBV6-5; the match to TRBD2 covers 7 bases. V lost 3 bases to trimming and J lost 5 bases; unmatched junction nucleotides: 4. Germline V gives CDR1 MNHEY, CDR2 SVGAGI. The CDR3 extends over 14 amino acids.

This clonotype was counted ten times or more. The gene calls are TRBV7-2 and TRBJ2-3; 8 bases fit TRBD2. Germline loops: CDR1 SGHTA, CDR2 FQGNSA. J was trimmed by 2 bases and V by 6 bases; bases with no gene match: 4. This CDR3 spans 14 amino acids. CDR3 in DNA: TGTGCCAGCAGTTTGACTAGCGCCACAGATACGCAGTATTTT. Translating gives CASSLTSATDTQYF.

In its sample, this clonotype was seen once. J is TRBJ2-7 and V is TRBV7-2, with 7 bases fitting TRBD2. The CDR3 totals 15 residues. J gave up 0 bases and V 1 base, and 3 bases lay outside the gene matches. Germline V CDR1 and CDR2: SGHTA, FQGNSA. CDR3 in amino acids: CASSLGTSPSYEQYF. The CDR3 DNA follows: TGTGCCAGCAGCTTAGGGACTAGTCCCTCCTACGAGCAGTACTTC.

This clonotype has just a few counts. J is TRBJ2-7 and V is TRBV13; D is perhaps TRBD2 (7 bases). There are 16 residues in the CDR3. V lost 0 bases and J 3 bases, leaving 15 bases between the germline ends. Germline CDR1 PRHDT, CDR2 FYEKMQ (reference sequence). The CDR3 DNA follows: TGTGCCAGCAGCTTAGGCGGGGGCGGGAGAAACTACGAGCAGTACTTC. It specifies CASSLGGGGRNYEQYF.

The CDR3 reads CASSYEGTSTDTQYF. For the CDR3, the DNA is TGTGCCAGCAGTTATGAGGGGACCAGCACAGATACGCAGTATTTT. The chain recombines TRBV6-5 with TRBJ2-3; D tentatively fits TRBD1 or TRBD2 (5 bases each). This CDR3 spans 15 amino acids. From germline, CDR1 is MNHEY and CDR2 SVGAGI. Trimming left V 3 bases short and J 0 bases short, with 10 bases between.

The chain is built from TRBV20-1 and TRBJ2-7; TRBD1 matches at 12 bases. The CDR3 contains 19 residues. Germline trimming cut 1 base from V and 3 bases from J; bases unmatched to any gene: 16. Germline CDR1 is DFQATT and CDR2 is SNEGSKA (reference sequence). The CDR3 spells CSARVYSGTGGEWDYEQYF. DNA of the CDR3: TGCAGTGCTAGAGTATATTCCGGGACAGGGGGCGAGTGGGACTACGAGCAGTACTTC.

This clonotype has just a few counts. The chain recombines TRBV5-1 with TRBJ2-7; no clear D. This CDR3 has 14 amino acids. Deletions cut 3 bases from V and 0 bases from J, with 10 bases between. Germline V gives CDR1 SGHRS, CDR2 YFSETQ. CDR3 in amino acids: CASSSYSDSYEQYF. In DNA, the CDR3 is TGCGCCAGCAGCTCGTACAGCGACTCCTACGAGCAGTACTTC.

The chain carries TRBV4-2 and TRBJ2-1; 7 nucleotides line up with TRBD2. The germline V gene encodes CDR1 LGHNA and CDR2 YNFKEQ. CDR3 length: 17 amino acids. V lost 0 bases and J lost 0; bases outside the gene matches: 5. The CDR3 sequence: CASSQDSASGSYNEQFF. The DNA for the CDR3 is TGTGCCAGCAGCCAAGATTCCGCTAGCGGCTCCTACAATGAGCAGTTCTTC.

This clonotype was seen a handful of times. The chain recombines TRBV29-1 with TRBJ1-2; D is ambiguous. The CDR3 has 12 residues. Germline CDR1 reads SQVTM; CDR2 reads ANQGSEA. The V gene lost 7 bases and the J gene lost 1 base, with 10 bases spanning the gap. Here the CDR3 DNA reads TGCAGCGCTGAGTGGGGTAACTATGGCTACACCTTC. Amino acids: CSAEWGNYGYTF. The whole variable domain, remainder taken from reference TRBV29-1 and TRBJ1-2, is SAVISQKPSRDICQRGTSLTIQCQVDSQVTMMFWYRQQPGQSLTLIATANQGSEATYESGFVIDKFPISRPNLTFSTLTVSNMSPEDSSIYLCSAEWGNYGYTFGSGTRLTVV.

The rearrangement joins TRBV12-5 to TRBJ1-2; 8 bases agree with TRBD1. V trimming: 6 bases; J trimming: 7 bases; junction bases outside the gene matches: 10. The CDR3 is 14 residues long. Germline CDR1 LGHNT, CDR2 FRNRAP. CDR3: CASGISGGGGGYTF. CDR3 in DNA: TGTGCTAGTGGGATATCAGGGGGCGGCGGTGGCTACACCTTC.

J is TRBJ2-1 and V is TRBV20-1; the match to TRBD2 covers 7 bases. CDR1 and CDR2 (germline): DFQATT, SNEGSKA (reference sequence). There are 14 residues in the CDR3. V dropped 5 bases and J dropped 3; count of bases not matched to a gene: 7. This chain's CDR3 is CSAVLASNYNEQFF. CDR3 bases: TGCAGTGCTGTACTAGCGAGTAACTACAATGAGCAGTTCTTC.

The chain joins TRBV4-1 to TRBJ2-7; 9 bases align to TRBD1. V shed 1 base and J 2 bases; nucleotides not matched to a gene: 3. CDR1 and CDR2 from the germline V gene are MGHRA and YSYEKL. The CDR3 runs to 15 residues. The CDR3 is CASSQGRQGAYEQYF. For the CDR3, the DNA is TGCGCCAGCAGCCAAGGAAGACAGGGGGCCTACGAGCAGTACTTC.

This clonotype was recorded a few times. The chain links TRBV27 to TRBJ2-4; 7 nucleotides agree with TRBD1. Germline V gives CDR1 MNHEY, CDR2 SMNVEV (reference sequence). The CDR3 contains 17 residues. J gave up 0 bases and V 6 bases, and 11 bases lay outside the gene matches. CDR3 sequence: CASRALFRGIAKNIQYF. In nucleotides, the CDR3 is TGTGCCAGCAGGGCGCTATTCAGGGGGATAGCCAAAAACATTCAGTACTTC.